This TCR beta chain stems from a study of T cell responses to AZD1222 COVID-19 vaccine. This clone was recorded only once. The repertoire was sequenced with immunoSEQ multiplex PCR; TCRdb's copy has only in-frame clones and lacks some. Of 210,000 or so clones listed, 85% to 95% are singletons. The sample consisted of peripheral blood, taken on day 0 of MenACWY control vaccination. The TCR was taken from an adult in good health.

The CDR3 sequence is CASSYSMAGSTDTQYF. In DNA form, the CDR3 reads TGTGCCAGCAGTTACTCGATGGCGGGATCCACAGATACGCAGTATTTT. The gene calls are TRBV6-6 and TRBJ2-3; maybe TRBD2 (6 bases). V lost 0 bases and J lost 2, with 12 bases in between. CDR1 MNHNY and CDR2 SVGAGI come from the germline V gene (reference sequence). The CDR3 is made up of 16 amino acids.